This T cell receptor beta chain was identified in a study of blood T cell repertoires in COVID-19 (dated by TCRdb to about 2020). Context from the whole study: Samples covering the acute and convalescent phases of COVID-19 were provided by collaborators in the United States, Italy and Spain. The sample metadata nearly always contained a de-identified subject ID, COVID-19 status, age in years and sex. The dataset comprised deeply sampled blood TCRbeta repertoires from subjects exposed to, actively infected with, or recovered from COVID-19. Samples were obtained from the ongoing ImmuneRACE study (first 160 participants) and from about 1,300 subjects provided by 6 global collaborators. Where available, HLA class I and class II types were taken from metadata supplied by the sample provider and were not determined by assay-based typing. The repertoires were released in a freely available public database intended as a resource for research on the immune response to SARS-CoV-2. The material from the prospective study consisted of cDNA or gDNA derived from T cells, B-cell-depleted T cells, or PBMCs. Study-wide conclusions, independent of this receptor: The quantity of clinical and demographic metadata differed by source and by participant and was supplied without curation.

The immunoSEQ Assay, a bias-controlled multiplex PCR, was used to amplify TCRbeta CDR3 regions from genomic DNA. Per the original workflow: Nucleated cell counts per sample were estimated from amplification of reference gene primers within the assay. To quantify the absolute abundance of each unique TCRbeta CDR3 rearrangement, sequence reads were collapsed and filtered. Productive Simpson clonality was computed per sample as the square root of Simpson's diversity index over productive rearrangements. TCRdb stores this immuneACCESS table with in-frame sequences only. Part of the clones is absent; in the studies checked, under half of the shortfall reflects unresolved V genes, and no reason is known for the rest. The V and J calls and clone size were taken over from that table, and D and trimming were inferred from the DNA. This sample holds 250,000 to 300,000 clones; 88% were observed only once. Around 0.92% of the sample lies in the top ten.

This clone was seen only a few times. Its antigen remains unidentified. Base-call qualities are not available, and no considerably larger clone is one nucleotide away. The germline V gene sets CDR1 to MDHEN and CDR2 to SYDVKM. Measured from the cysteine to the phenylalanine, the CDR3 is 17 residues long. Only the CDR3 DNA is retained, 51 bases long and in frame from the first base. V loses 6 bases of germline sequence and J loses 4 bases, and the interval between the two ends is 24 bases. In the prospective study, participants were roughly 18 to 100 years old, resided in about two dozen geographic areas of the United States, and were enrolled through a virtual design. To assign participants to cohorts, the prospective study relied on clinical history that participants themselves reported in a screening survey and a study questionnaire. For ImmuneRACE Cohort 3, a participant was defined as recovered based on two consecutive negative NP/OP PCR tests, clearance by a healthcare professional, or resolution of symptoms. Mobile phlebotomists in the prospective study collected whole blood, serum and a nasopharyngeal or oropharyngeal swab from every participant. Over a roughly 2-month period, participants in the prospective study had the option of providing additional blood draws and questionnaires. Before DNA extraction, blood samples from the prospective study were shipped at room temperature or frozen.

Source material: PBMCs or T cells enriched from blood (not recorded which). The sequence derives from a woman aged 30 to 39 who had recovered from COVID-19. The rearranged segments are TRBV28 and TRBJ1-2; confidence is insufficient to name the D gene. The nucleotides are TGTGCCAGCAGCCGGGGTTCGGCGTGGGCGGCTATCTATGGCTACACCTTC. This translates into CASSRGSAWAAIYGYTF.